A single sample gave rise to the 25 T cell receptor beta chains below, sequenced in a study of cytomegalovirus exposure and HLA in healthy donors. Clones were sequenced by immunoSEQ multiplex PCR, and TCRdb holds only the in-frame ones, with some missing. The sample lists about 150,000 clones; roughly 89% were seen once. The source material was PBMCs. These receptors were taken from a woman younger than 30 in good health and CMV-seropositive.

This clone was found once. The CDR3 region is CASSEHLNTEAFF. Written as DNA, the CDR3 is TGTGCCAGTAGTGAGCATCTGAACACTGAAGCTTTCTTT. V usage is TRBV19 and J usage is TRBJ1-1; D gene uncertain. The CDR3 has 13 residues. V lost 5 bases, J lost 0 bases, and 7 bases lay in between. Germline V gene data show CDR1 as LNHDA and CDR2 as SQIVND (reference sequence).

This clone is medium-sized in the sample. The gene calls are TRBV19 and TRBJ2-1; 10 bases fit TRBD2. The CDR3 spans 15 residues. From germline, CDR1 is LNHDA and CDR2 SQIVND (reference sequence). Unmatched junction bases numbered 2, after V lost 4 bases and J lost 2 bases. CDR3 bases: TGTGCCAGTAGTAGGACTAGCGGCGCCTACAATGAGCAGTTCTTC. Amino acids: CASSRTSGAYNEQFF.

The V gene is TRBV19, the J gene TRBJ2-3; TRBD2 might be the D (6 bases). The germline V gene encodes CDR1 LNHDA and CDR2 SQIVND (reference sequence). V was shortened by 0 bases and J by 1 base, with 14 bases between the two germline ends. The CDR3 extends over 17 amino acids. The CDR3 protein is CASSIDGGAGRTDTQYF. CDR3 nucleotide sequence: TGTGCCAGTAGTATAGACGGCGGAGCGGGCCGCACAGATACGCAGTATTTT.

J is TRBJ1-1 and V is TRBV7-2, with TRBD1 matching 7 bases. The CDR3 totals 13 residues. Germline assignment: CDR1 SGHTA and CDR2 FQGNSA. Trimming at V came to 4 bases and at J to 4 bases, leaving 3 bases not matched to a gene. DNA for the CDR3: TGTGCCAGCAGCTCCGGGACAGTCACTGAAGCTTTCTTT. The encoded protein is CASSSGTVTEAFF.

This sequence joins TRBV6-5 and TRBJ1-2; possible D gene TRBD1, 6 bases. The CDR3 has 15 residues. Trimming cost V 5 bases and J 6 bases, with 19 bases left between them. The germline V gene has CDR1 MNHEY and CDR2 SVGAGI. CDR3 DNA sequence: TGTGCCAGCAGTCGGACAGTTACTAGGGAGAATGGCTACACCTTC. This encodes CASSRTVTRENGYTF.

The V gene is TRBV2, the J gene TRBJ1-2; possibly TRBD1 for D (5 bases). There are 14 residues in the CDR3. The germline gives CDR1 SNHLY, CDR2 FYNNEI. V lost 6 bases and J 2 bases, leaving 13 bases between the germline ends. As DNA, the CDR3 is TGTGCCAGCAGGACTAGGGGCGCCAACTATGGCTACACCTTC. It is translated as CASRTRGANYGYTF.

Here the CDR3 reads CASPSGRVGANTEAFF. The CDR3 DNA follows: TGTGCCAGCCCATCTGGCAGGGTGGGCGCGAACACTGAAGCTTTCTTT. The chain uses TRBV28 and TRBJ1-1; D perhaps matches TRBD1 (5 bases). CDR3 length: 16 residues. Between the trimmed V and J ends, which lost 8 bases and 1 base, there was a span of 20 bases. CDR1 is MDHEN and CDR2 is SYDVKM in the germline V gene. Full variable domain (missing parts from reference TRBV28 and TRBJ1-1): DVKVTQSSRYLVKRTGEKVFLECVQDMDHENMFWYRQDPGLGLRLIYFSYDVKMKEKGDIPEGYSVSREKKERFSLILESASTNQTSMYLCASPSGRVGANTEAFFGQGTRLTVV.

This clone came up once. The chain links TRBV7-2 to TRBJ2-7; D is unresolved. Trimming removed 6 bases from V and 0 bases from J, with 21 bases in between. This CDR3 is built from 17 residues. Germline V gene lookup returns CDR1 SGHTA and CDR2 FQGNSA. The CDR3 DNA follows: TGTGCCAGCAGTTATTTTCCCACCCCGCCAGGCTCCTACGAGCAGTACTTC. Translating gives CASSYFPTPPGSYEQYF.

The genes are TRBV28 and TRBJ2-7, with a possible D match to TRBD1 (6 bases). CDR1 and CDR2 from the germline V gene are MDHEN and SYDVKM. This CDR3 has 17 amino acids. Trimming left V 3 bases short and J 0 bases short, with 18 bases between. The CDR3 sequence: CASSFVRFTGISYEQYF. The DNA for the CDR3 is TGTGCCAGCAGTTTTGTTAGGTTCACAGGGATCTCCTACGAGCAGTACTTC.

The CDR3 protein is CASSTLPGADTQYF. As DNA, the CDR3 is TGTGCCAGCAGCACCTTACCGGGGGCAGATACGCAGTATTTT. This rearrangement joins TRBV5-6 to TRBJ2-3, with a tentative D call TRBD2 (6 bases). The CDR3 extends over 14 amino acids. The V and J ends lost 4 bases and 4 bases respectively, with 13 bases between them. From germline, CDR1 is SGHDT and CDR2 YYEEEE.

The chain links TRBV5-1 to TRBJ2-1; maybe TRBD1 (6 bases). The CDR3 spans 17 residues. V was trimmed by 3 bases and J by 6 bases, leaving 22 bases between them. The germline V gene has CDR1 SGHRS and CDR2 YFSETQ. CDR3 bases: TGCGCCAGCAGCTCACCTACCTCCGGGACACGATTCAATGAGCAGTTCTTC. This gives the protein CASSSPTSGTRFNEQFF.

V and J are TRBV5-1 and TRBJ2-2, with D hard to call. Germline V gene sequence: CDR1 SGHRS, CDR2 YFSETQ. Trimming took off 0 bases at V and 1 base at J, with 10 bases between the two ends. This CDR3 has 16 residues. Here the CDR3 DNA reads TGCGCCAGCAGCTTGGCTCTAGATAGGAACACCGGGGAGCTGTTTTTT. Amino acids: CASSLALDRNTGELFF.

J is TRBJ2-7 and V is TRBV2; D might be TRBD1 (6 bases). Trimming removed 5 bases from V and 3 bases from J, with 11 bases in between. This CDR3 comprises 13 residues. Germline-derived CDR1 and CDR2 are SNHLY and FYNNEI. Here the CDR3 reads CASSRDNIYEQYF. The CDR3 nucleotides are TGTGCCAGCAGTCGGGACAACATCTACGAGCAGTACTTC.

CDR3 nucleotide sequence: TGTGCCAGCAGTGGGGGGTTAACCTATGGCTACACCTTC. Its protein is CASSGGLTYGYTF. This chain uses TRBV28 with TRBJ1-2; TRBD1 is a possible D gene (5 bases). The germline V and J ends were trimmed by 5 bases and 4 bases, with 11 bases remaining between them. Germline CDR1 is MDHEN and CDR2 is SYDVKM. CDR3 length: 13 amino acids.

The chain combines TRBV5-4 with TRBJ1-2; D gene unclear. V gave up 4 bases and J gave up 5 bases, with 12 bases separating them. The CDR3 sequence is 13 residues long. The V gene's germline CDR1 is SGHNT and CDR2 YYREEE (reference sequence). The CDR3: CASSEVGSYGYTF. The CDR3 region has the DNA TGTGCCAGCAGCGAGGTGGGGAGTTATGGCTACACCTTC. Supplemented by reference TRBV5-4 and TRBJ1-2, the full variable domain reads ETGVTQSPTHLIKTRGQQVTLRCSSQSGHNTVSWYQQALGQGPQFIFQYYREEENGRGNFPPRFSGLQFPNYSSELNVNALELDDSALYLCASSEVGSYGYTFGSGTRLTVV.

The chain uses TRBV5-6 and TRBJ2-1; 7 bases line up with TRBD1. Germline V gene data show CDR1 as SGHDT and CDR2 as YYEEEE. The CDR3 extends over 16 amino acids. Trimming took 5 bases from V and 6 from J; bases not matched to a gene: 14. CDR3 region: CASRARGRGTTNEQFF. In DNA form, the CDR3 reads TGTGCCAGCAGAGCGAGGGGCAGGGGGACCACCAATGAGCAGTTCTTC.

The rearrangement links TRBV6-1 to TRBJ2-2; D gene ambiguous. The V end lost 6 bases, the J end lost 4 bases, and 3 bases lay between the germline ends. The CDR3 runs 11 residues. The germline V gene encodes CDR1 MNHNS and CDR2 SASEGT. Here the CDR3 reads CASRLTGELFF. The CDR3 DNA sequence: TGTGCCAGCAGACTCACCGGGGAGCTGTTTTTT.

The chain recombines TRBV7-2 with TRBJ2-5; 8 nucleotides align to TRBD2. This CDR3 region has 16 residues. Per the germline V gene, CDR1 is SGHTA and CDR2 is FQGNSA. Trimming took 1 base from V and 5 from J; bases not matched to a gene: 9. The CDR3 DNA follows: TGTGCCAGCAGCTTAGTTTCCGGGACTAGTCAGGAGACCCAGTACTTC. Encoded protein: CASSLVSGTSQETQYF. Combining the CDR3 with reference TRBV7-2 and TRBJ2-5 gives the whole variable domain GAGVSQSPSNKVTEKGKDVELRCDPISGHTALYWYRQSLGQGLEFLIYFQGNSAPDKSGLPSDRFSAERTGGSVSTLTIQRTQQEDSAVYLCASSLVSGTSQETQYFGPGTRLLVL.

The rearrangement uses TRBV7-2 and TRBJ2-7; 11 bases line up with TRBD1. The junction had 8 bases not matched to a gene; V was cut back by 7 bases and J by 0 bases. Germline V gene sequence: CDR1 SGHTA, CDR2 FQGNSA. This CDR3 contains 16 residues. CDR3 amino acids: CASTTRGTGGSYEQYF. In DNA, the CDR3 is TGTGCCAGCACCACCCGAGGGACAGGGGGCTCCTACGAGCAGTACTTC.

The chain joins TRBV6-5 to TRBJ2-7, with 9 positions matching TRBD2. J was trimmed by 6 bases and V by 11 bases; bases with no gene match: 5. Germline assignment: CDR1 MNHEY and CDR2 SVGAGI. The CDR3 is 11 residues long. The CDR3 protein is CAAGGFGEQYF. In DNA form, the CDR3 reads TGTGCCGCGGGAGGGTTTGGCGAGCAGTACTTC.

The genes are TRBV6-1 and TRBJ2-7; 8 bases align to TRBD1. V shed 6 bases, J shed 4 bases, and the junction held 5 bases outside the gene matches. The CDR3 loop spans 13 amino acids. The germline V gene encodes CDR1 MNHNS and CDR2 SASEGT. The CDR3 region has the DNA TGTGCCAGCAGACCGACAGGGGTTTACGAGCAGTACTTC. Translating it yields CASRPTGVYEQYF.

The chain is built from TRBV5-6 and TRBJ2-7; perhaps TRBD2 as D (6 bases). The ends were cut back, 4 bases at V and 2 bases at J, with 13 bases in the middle. The V gene's germline CDR1 is SGHDT and CDR2 YYEEEE. The CDR3 has 14 amino acids. In nucleotides, the CDR3 is TGTGCCAGCAGCCCGGGACTGGGCACCTACGAGCAGTACTTC. The encoded protein is CASSPGLGTYEQYF.

The J gene is TRBJ2-3, the V gene TRBV7-2; D not certain. CDR1 SGHTA and CDR2 FQGNSA come from the germline V gene. V lost 1 base and J 1 base, leaving 6 bases between the germline ends. This CDR3 is 14 amino acids long. CDR3 sequence (DNA): TGTGCCAGCAGCTTAGGACTTCGCACAGATACGCAGTATTTT. Encoded protein: CASSLGLRTDTQYF. Combining the CDR3 with reference TRBV7-2 and TRBJ2-3 gives the whole variable domain GAGVSQSPSNKVTEKGKDVELRCDPISGHTALYWYRQSLGQGLEFLIYFQGNSAPDKSGLPSDRFSAERTGGSVSTLTIQRTQQEDSAVYLCASSLGLRTDTQYFGPGTRLTVL.

The chain joins TRBV18 to TRBJ1-5, with D unresolved. V was cut by 4 bases and J by 5 bases, with 9 bases left in between. Germline CDR1 and CDR2: KGHSH and LQKENI. This CDR3 comprises 13 residues. CDR3 nucleotides: TGTGCCAGCTCACAGGGAGTGGATCAGCCCCAGCATTTT. This sequence encodes CASSQGVDQPQHF.

The rearrangement joins TRBV29-1 to TRBJ2-3, with 9 bases aligning to TRBD2. V was pared by 4 bases and J by 3 bases, with 2 bases of the junction left unmatched. This CDR3 has 13 residues. Germline CDR1 reads SQVTM; CDR2 reads ANQGSEA. CDR3 loop: CSVVGLATDTQYF. The CDR3 DNA follows: TGCAGCGTTGTTGGACTAGCGACAGATACGCAGTATTTT.